Sequencing of this T cell receptor (beta chain) was carried out in a study of OX40 agonist ivuxolimab in advanced cancers. At baseline, cycle 4 day 1, and cycle 7 day 1, blood was sampled. Sequencing was performed with immunoSEQ multiplex PCR; in TCRdb, only in-frame clones are kept and a portion is missing. The sample holds fewer than 140,000 clones, 90% seen once. Findings and caveats of the study: Partial responders treated at 0.1-3.0 mg/kg exhibited clonal expansion among the lowest measured. No determination was made of the antigen specificity of the expanded peripheral T cells. More expanded clones were found, on average, in CD8+ than in CD4+ T cells.

In regard to this clone: Its cognate antigen is unknown.

CDR3 length: 12 residues. V was trimmed by 4 bases and J by 13 bases, leaving 11 bases between them. From germline, CDR1 is LGHNA and CDR2 YSLEER. The chain recombines TRBV4-3 with TRBJ1-6; D gene ambiguous. The TCR comes from an adult with an advanced solid tumor such as melanoma, head and neck, liver or kidney cancer. Sequences were derived from CD4+ or CD8+ T cells sorted from blood, sampled in a trial of the OX40 agonist ivuxolimab. The CDR3 bases are TGCGCCAGCAGCCTGACGCTGGGGCCCCTCCACTTT. Its translation is CASSLTLGPLHF.